This paragraph reports one T cell receptor beta chain. In this CDR3 the conserved last residue, phenylalanine or tryptophan, is missing, so a read error is likely. This record comes from a study of breast tumors, draining lymph nodes, adjacent tissues. One entry per CDR3 protein, called by TCRdb with MiXCR from the multiplex PCR reads. Among 100,000 to 150,000 distinct CDR3 sequences listed, approximately 20% were seen once. V shed 6 bases and J 6 bases; nucleotides not matched to a gene: 8. This CDR3 has 14 amino acids. Germline lookup yields CDR1 MNHNS and CDR2 SASEGT. The lymph nodes were axillary draining lymph nodes from breast cancer patients.

What was sequenced was axillary lymph node tissue. The receptor comes from a female donor with breast cancer. Some clones in this sample may be carry-over from other donors' samples. This sequence joins TRBV6-1 and TRBJ1-5; 7 positions match TRBD1. The DNA for the CDR3 is TGTGCCAGCAGCGCGGGACAGTCGGGTCAGCCCCAGCATTCT. As protein: CASSAGQSGQPQHS.